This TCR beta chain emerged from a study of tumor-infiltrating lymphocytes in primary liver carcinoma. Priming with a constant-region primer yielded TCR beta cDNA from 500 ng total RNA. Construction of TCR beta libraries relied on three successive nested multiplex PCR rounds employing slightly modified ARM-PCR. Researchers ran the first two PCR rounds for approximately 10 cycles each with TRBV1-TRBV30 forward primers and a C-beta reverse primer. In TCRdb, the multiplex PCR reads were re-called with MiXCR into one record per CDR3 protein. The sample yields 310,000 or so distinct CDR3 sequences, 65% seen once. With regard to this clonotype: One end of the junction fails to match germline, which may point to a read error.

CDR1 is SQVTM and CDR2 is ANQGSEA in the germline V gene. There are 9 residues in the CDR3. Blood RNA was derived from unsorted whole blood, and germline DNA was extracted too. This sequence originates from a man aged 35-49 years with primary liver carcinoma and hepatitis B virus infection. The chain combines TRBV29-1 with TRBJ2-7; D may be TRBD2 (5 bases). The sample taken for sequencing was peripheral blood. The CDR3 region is CSVYMGQYF. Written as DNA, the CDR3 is TGTAGCGTCTACATGGGGCAGTACTTC.